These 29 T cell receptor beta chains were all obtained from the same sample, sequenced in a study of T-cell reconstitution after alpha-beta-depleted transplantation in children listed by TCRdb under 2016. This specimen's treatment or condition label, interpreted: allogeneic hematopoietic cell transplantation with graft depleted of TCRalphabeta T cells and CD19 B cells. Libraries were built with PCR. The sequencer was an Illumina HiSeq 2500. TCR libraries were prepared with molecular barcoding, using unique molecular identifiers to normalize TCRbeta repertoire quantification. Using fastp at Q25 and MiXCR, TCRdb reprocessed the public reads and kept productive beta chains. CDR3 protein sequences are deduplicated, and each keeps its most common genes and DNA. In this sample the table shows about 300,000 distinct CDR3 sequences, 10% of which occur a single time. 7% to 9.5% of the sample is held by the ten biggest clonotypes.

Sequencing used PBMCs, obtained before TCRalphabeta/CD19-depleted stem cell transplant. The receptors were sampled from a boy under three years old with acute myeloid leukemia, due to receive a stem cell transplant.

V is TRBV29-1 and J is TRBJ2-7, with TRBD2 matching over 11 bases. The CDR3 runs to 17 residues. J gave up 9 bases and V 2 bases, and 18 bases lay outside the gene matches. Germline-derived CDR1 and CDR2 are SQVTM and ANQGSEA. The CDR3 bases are TGCAGCGTTGAAAAAATAGGAGGAAATAGCGGGAGGGCTCGGCAGTACTTC. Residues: CSVEKIGGNSGRARQYF.

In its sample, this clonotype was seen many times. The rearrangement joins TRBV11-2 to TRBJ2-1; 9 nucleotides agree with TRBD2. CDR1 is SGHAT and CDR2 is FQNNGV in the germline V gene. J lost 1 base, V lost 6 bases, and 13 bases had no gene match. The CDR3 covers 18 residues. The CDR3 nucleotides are TGTGCCAGCAGGCTAACAGGGAAGCGGGAGGATTCCTACAATGAGCAGTTCTTC. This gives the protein CASRLTGKREDSYNEQFF.

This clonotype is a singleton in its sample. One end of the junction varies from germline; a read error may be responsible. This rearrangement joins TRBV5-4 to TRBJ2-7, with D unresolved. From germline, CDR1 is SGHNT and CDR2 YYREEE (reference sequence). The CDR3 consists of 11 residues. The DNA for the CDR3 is TGTGCCAGCAGCTCTTCGTACGAGCACTACTTC. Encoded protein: CASSSSYEHYF.

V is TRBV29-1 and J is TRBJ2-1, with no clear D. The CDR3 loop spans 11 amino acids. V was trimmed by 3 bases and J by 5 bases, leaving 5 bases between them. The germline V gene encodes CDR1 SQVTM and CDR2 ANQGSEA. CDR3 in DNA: TGCAGCGTTGAGGGCCACAATGAGCAGTTCTTC. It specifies CSVEGHNEQFF.

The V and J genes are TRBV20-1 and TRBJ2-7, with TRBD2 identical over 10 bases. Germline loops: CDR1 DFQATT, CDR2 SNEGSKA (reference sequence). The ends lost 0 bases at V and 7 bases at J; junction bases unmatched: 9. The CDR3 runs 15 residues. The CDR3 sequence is CSARDGAGGPREQYF. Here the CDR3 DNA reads TGCAGTGCTAGAGATGGAGCGGGAGGGCCGCGGGAGCAGTACTTC.

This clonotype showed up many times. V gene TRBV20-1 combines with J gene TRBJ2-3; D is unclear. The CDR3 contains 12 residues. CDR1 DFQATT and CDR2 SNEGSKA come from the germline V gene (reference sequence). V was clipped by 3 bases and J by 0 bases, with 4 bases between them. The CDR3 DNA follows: TGCAGTGCTAGGAGGAGCACAGATACGCAGTATTTT. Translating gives CSARRSTDTQYF.

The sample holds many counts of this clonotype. The DNA of the CDR3 is TGTGCCAGCAGTCGGGACAGAACTTCCCTCGGCTCCTACAATGAGCAGTTCTTC. It encodes CASSRDRTSLGSYNEQFF. The rearrangement joins TRBV12-3 or TRBV12-4 to TRBJ2-1; 7 bases match TRBD1. V lost 5 bases to trimming and J lost 0 bases; unmatched junction nucleotides: 13. This CDR3 is 18 amino acids long.

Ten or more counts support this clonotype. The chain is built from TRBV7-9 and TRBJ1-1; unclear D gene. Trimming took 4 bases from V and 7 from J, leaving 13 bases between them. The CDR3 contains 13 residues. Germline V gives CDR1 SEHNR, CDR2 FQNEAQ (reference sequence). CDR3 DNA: TGTGCCAGCAGCTCCCTCGGGGAGTTTGAAGCTTTCTTT. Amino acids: CASSSLGEFEAFF.

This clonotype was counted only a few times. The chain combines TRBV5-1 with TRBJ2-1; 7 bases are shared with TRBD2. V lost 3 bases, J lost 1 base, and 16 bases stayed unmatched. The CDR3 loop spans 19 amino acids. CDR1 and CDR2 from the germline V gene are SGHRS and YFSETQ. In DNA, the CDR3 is TGCGCCAGCAGCTCCCTTTTAGCGGGTCGACCCTTTTCCTACAATGAGCAGTTCTTC. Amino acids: CASSSLLAGRPFSYNEQFF.

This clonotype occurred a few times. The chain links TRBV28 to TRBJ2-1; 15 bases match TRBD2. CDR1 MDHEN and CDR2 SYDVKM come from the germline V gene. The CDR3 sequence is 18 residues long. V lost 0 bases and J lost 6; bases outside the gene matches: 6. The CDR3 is CASSLWAGLAGGFNEQFF. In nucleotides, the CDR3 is TGTGCCAGCAGTTTATGGGCGGGACTAGCGGGGGGATTCAATGAGCAGTTCTTC.

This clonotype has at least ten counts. CDR3 protein: CASSFGQEGTEAFF. DNA for the CDR3: TGTGCCAGCAGCTTCGGACAGGAGGGCACTGAAGCTTTCTTT. The rearrangement joins TRBV13 to TRBJ1-1; 7 bases map to TRBD1. Looked up from germline, CDR1 is PRHDT and CDR2 is FYEKMQ (reference sequence). The CDR3 has 14 amino acids. With V trimmed by 3 bases and J by 4 bases, 5 bases remained unmatched. The whole variable domain, filled in from reference TRBV13 and TRBJ1-1, reads AAGVIQSPRHLIKEKRETATLKCYPIPRHDTVYWYQQGPGQDPQFLISFYEKMQSDKGSIPDRFSAQQFSDYHSELNMSSLELGDSALYFCASSFGQEGTEAFFGQGTRLTVV.

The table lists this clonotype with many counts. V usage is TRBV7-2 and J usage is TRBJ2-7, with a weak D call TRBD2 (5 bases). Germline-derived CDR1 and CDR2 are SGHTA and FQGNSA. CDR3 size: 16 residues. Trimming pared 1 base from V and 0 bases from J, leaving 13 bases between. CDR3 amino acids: CASSLEGAAYSYEQYF. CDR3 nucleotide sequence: TGTGCCAGCAGCTTAGAAGGAGCGGCCTACTCCTACGAGCAGTACTTC.

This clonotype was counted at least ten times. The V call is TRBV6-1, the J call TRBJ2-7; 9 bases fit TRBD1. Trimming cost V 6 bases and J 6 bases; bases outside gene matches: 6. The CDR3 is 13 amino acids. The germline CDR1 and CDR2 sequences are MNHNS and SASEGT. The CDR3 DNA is TGTGCCAGCAGACCGACAGGGGGTCTCGAGCAGTACTTC. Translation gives CASRPTGGLEQYF.

The CDR3 nucleotides read TGTGCCAGCAGCCCGACGGAAGGCACAGATACGCAGTATTTT. It is translated as CASSPTEGTDTQYF. This chain connects TRBV11-1 to TRBJ2-3, with unresolved D. Germline assignment: CDR1 SGHAT and CDR2 FQDESV (reference sequence). The CDR3 consists of 14 residues. The ends were cut back, 5 bases at V and 1 base at J, with 10 bases in the middle.

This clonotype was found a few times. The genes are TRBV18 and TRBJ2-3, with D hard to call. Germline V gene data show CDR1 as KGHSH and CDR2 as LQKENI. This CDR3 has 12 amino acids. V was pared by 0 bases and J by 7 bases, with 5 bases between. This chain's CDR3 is CASSPPLNTQYF. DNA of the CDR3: TGTGCCAGCTCACCACCATTAAATACGCAGTATTTT. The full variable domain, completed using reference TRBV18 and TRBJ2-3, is NAGVMQNPRHLVRRRGQEARLRCSPMKGHSHVYWYRQLPEEGLKFMVYLQKENIIDESGMPKERFSAEFPKEGPSILRIQQVVRGDSAAYFCASSPPLNTQYFGPGTRLTVL.

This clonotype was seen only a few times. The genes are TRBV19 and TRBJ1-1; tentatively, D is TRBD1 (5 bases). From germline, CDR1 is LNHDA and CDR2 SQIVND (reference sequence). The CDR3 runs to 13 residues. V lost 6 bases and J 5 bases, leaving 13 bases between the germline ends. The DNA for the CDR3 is TGTGCCAGTAGCACCATTGGGGGGACTGAAGCTTTCTTT. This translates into CASSTIGGTEAFF.

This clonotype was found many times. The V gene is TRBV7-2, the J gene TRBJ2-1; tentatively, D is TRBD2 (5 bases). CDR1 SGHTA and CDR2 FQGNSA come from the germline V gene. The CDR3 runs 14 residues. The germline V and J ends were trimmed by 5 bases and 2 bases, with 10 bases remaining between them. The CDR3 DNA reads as TGTGCCAGCAGCACCACTAGAGCCTACAATGAGCAGTTCTTC. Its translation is CASSTTRAYNEQFF.

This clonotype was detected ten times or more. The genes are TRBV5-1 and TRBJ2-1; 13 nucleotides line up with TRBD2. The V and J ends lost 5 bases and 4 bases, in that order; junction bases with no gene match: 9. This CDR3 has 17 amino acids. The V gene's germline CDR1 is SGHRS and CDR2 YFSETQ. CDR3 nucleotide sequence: TGCGCCAGCAGGTCCGGGACTAGCGGGACGGGGTACAATGAGCAGTTCTTC. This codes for CASRSGTSGTGYNEQFF.

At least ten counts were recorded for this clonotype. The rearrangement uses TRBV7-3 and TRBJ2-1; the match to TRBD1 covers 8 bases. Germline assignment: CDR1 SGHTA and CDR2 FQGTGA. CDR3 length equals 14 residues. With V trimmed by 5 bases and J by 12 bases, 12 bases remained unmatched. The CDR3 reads CASSPPGGRGRQFF. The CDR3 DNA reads TGTGCCAGCAGCCCTCCTGGGGGCAGGGGGCGGCAGTTCTTC.

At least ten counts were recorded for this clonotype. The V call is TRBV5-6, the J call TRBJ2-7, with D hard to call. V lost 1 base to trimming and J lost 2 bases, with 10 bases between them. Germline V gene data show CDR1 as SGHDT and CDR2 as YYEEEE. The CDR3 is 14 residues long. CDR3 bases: TGTGCCAGCAGCTTGATAAGCCTCCCCTACGAGCAGTACTTC. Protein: CASSLISLPYEQYF.

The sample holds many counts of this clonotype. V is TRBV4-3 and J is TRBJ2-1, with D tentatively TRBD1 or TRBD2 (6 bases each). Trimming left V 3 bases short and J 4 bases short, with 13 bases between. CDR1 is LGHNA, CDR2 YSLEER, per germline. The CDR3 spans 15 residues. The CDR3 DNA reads TGCGCCAGCAGCCAGTTCCCGGGGGCATACAATGAGCAGTTCTTC. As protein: CASSQFPGAYNEQFF.

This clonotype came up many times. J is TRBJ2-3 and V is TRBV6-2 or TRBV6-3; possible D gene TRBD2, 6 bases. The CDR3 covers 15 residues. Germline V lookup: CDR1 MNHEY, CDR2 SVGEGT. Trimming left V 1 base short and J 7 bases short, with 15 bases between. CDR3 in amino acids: CASSYLGGAINTQYF. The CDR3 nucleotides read TGTGCCAGCAGTTACTTAGGCGGGGCGATAAATACGCAGTATTTT.

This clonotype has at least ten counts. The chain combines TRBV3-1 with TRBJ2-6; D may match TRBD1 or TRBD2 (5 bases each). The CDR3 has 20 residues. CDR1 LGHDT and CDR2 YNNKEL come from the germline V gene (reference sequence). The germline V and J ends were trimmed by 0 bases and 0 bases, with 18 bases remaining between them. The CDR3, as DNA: TGTGCCAGCAGCCAAGATAGTTCAGGGACCTTAACCTCTGGGGCCAACGTCCTGACTTTC. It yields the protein CASSQDSSGTLTSGANVLTF. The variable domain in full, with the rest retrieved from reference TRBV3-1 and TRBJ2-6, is DTAVSQTPKYLVTQMGNDKSIKCEQNLGHDTMYWYKQDSKKFLKIMFSYNNKELIINETVPNRFSPKSPDKAHLNLHINSLELGDSAVYFCASSQDSSGTLTSGANVLTFGAGSRLTVL.

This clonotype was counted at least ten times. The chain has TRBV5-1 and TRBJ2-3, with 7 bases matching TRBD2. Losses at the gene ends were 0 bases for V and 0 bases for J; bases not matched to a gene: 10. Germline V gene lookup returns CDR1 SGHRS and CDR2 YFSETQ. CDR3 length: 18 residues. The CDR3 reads CASSLGLAARISTDTQYF. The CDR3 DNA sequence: TGCGCCAGCAGCTTGGGGCTAGCGGCACGGATTAGCACAGATACGCAGTATTTT.

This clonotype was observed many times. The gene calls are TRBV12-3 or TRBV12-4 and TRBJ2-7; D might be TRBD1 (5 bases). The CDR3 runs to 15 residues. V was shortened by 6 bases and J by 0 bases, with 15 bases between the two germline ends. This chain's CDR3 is CASSFPRQFSYEQYF. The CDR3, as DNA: TGTGCCAGCAGCTTCCCCAGACAGTTCTCCTACGAGCAGTACTTC.

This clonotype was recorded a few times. The CDR3 DNA reads TGTGCCATTTCGACCATAACCGACAGGAGTGGATACGACGAGCAGTACTTC. Amino acid sequence: CAISTITDRSGYDEQYF. The chain links TRBV19 to TRBJ2-7; possibly TRBD1 for D (6 bases). Germline V gives CDR1 LNHDA, CDR2 SQIVND (reference sequence). V was trimmed by 10 bases and J by 5 bases, leaving 30 bases between them. CDR3 length: 17 residues.

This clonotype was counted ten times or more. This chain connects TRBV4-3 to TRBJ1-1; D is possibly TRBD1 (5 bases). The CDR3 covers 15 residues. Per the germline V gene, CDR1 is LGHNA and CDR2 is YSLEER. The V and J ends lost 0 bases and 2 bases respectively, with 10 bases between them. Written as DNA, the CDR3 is TGCGCCAGCAGCCAAGATAGGAGGGGTAACACTGAAGCTTTCTTT. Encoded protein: CASSQDRRGNTEAFF.

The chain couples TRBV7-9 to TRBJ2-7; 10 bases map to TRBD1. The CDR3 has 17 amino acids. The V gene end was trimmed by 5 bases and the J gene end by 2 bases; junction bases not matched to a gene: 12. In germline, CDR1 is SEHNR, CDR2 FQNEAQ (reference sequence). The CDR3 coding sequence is TGTGCCAGCAGCCCCGATCCCCGGGACAGGGGTACCTACGAGCAGTACTTC. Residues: CASSPDPRDRGTYEQYF.

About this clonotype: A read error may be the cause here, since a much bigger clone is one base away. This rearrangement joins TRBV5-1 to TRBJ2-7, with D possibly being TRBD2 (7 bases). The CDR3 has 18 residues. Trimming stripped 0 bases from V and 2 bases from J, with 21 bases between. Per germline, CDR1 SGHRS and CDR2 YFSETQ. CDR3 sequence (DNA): TGCGCCAGCAGCTTGGAGCGGCCCTTACAGGGACTACCCTACGAGCAGTACTTC. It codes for CASSLERPLQGLPYEQYF. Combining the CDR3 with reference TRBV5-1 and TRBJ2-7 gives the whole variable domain KAGVTQTPRYLIKTRGQQVTLSCSPISGHRSVSWYQQTPGQGLQFLFEYFSETQRNKGNFPGRFSGRQFSNSRSEMNVSTLELGDSALYLCASSLERPLQGLPYEQYFGPGTRLTVT.